This entry lists 12 T cell receptor beta chains sequenced from one sample in a study of PD-1 blockade in classical Hodgkin lymphoma. Measured with immunoSEQ multiplex PCR; TCRdb has only the in-frame clones, and not every one. This sample has thousands of clones, with around 77% found just once. With no exception, relapse followed autologous stem cell transplantation in all patients, and brentuximab vedotin exposure varied. CD4+ T cells were purified from thawed PBMCs by negative selection. Sequences were derived from CD4+ T cells from blood, sampled at baseline. The receptors were gathered from a human donor with classical Hodgkin lymphoma.

This clone was seen only a few times. This sequence joins TRBV10-3 and TRBJ2-7; 8 bases line up with TRBD1. Germline V gene data show CDR1 as ENHRY and CDR2 as SYGVKD. The CDR3 runs 12 residues. Losses at the gene ends were 6 bases for V and 6 bases for J; bases not matched to a gene: 4. CDR3 sequence: CAISRQGREQYF. As DNA, the CDR3 is TGTGCCATCAGCCGACAGGGGCGCGAGCAGTACTTC.

V gene TRBV7-2 combines with J gene TRBJ2-7; perhaps TRBD1 as D (5 bases). Trimming cost V 4 bases and J 2 bases, with 12 bases left between them. CDR1 and CDR2 from the germline V gene are SGHTA and FQGNSA. This CDR3 contains 14 residues. The CDR3 nucleotides read TGTGCCAGCAGCTATCAGGGTTCCCCCTACGAGCAGTACTTC. Amino acid sequence: CASSYQGSPYEQYF.

The chain links TRBV11-2 to TRBJ2-2; D remains unclear. The CDR3 extends over 14 amino acids. The germline gives CDR1 SGHAT, CDR2 FQNNGV. Trimming took off 3 bases at V and 4 bases at J, with 9 bases between the two ends. The CDR3 is CASSFPRPTGELFF. CDR3 DNA sequence: TGTGCCAGCAGCTTTCCTAGGCCCACCGGGGAGCTGTTTTTT.

V gene TRBV6-5 combines with J gene TRBJ1-1; D uncertain. This CDR3 has 14 residues. Per the germline V gene, CDR1 is MNHEY and CDR2 is SVGAGI. Trimming cost V 1 base and J 1 base, with 7 bases left between them. Here the CDR3 reads CASSYFGRNTEAFF. The CDR3 nucleotides are TGTGCCAGCAGTTACTTCGGGCGGAACACTGAAGCTTTCTTT.

CDR3 region: CASSVGSGTGYYGYTF. In DNA, the CDR3 is TGTGCCAGCAGCGTAGGTTCCGGGACAGGGTACTATGGCTACACCTTC. The chain is built from TRBV9 and TRBJ1-2; 9 bases line up with TRBD1. The V and J ends lost 0 bases and 3 bases, in that order; junction bases with no gene match: 6. CDR3 length equals 16 residues. In germline, CDR1 is SGDLS, CDR2 YYNGEE.

The chain is built from TRBV5-1 and TRBJ2-2; 10 bases align to TRBD2. The CDR3 spans 16 residues. J gave up 5 bases and V 4 bases, and 8 bases lay outside the gene matches. From germline, CDR1 is SGHRS and CDR2 YFSETQ. This CDR3 is CASSPSGRAGTGELFF. The CDR3 nucleotides are TGCGCCAGCAGCCCCAGCGGGAGGGCCGGAACCGGGGAGCTGTTTTTT.

This clone was picked up a small number of times. The chain links TRBV5-1 to TRBJ2-3, with 10 bases matching TRBD2. J gave up 0 bases and V 4 bases, and 8 bases lay outside the gene matches. Germline CDR1 reads SGHRS; CDR2 reads YFSETQ. This CDR3 has 17 amino acids. The CDR3 sequence: CASSVGTSEPSTDTQYF. The CDR3 nucleotides are TGCGCCAGCAGCGTTGGGACTAGCGAACCTAGCACAGATACGCAGTATTTT.

The chain couples TRBV5-5 to TRBJ1-2; D is unresolved. The CDR3 spans 12 residues. Per germline, CDR1 SGHKS and CDR2 YYEKEE (reference sequence). V lost 1 base and J 7 bases, leaving 8 bases between the germline ends. In nucleotides, the CDR3 is TGTGCCAGCAGCTTGCTAGGTAGTGGCTACACCTTC. It encodes CASSLLGSGYTF.

The chain links TRBV5-1 to TRBJ2-7; TRBD2 matches at 12 bases. V shed 5 bases, J shed 4 bases, and the junction held 7 bases outside the gene matches. CDR3 size: 15 residues. In germline, CDR1 is SGHRS, CDR2 YFSETQ. The CDR3 reads CASSPSGGARYEQYF. CDR3 nucleotide sequence: TGCGCCAGCAGTCCTAGCGGGGGGGCCCGGTACGAGCAGTACTTC.

This clone has more than one count but fewer than ten. The V gene is TRBV2, the J gene TRBJ2-7; the D is unclear. The CDR3 length is 13 residues. Trimming cost V 7 bases and J 0 bases, with 10 bases left between them. The germline V gene encodes CDR1 SNHLY and CDR2 FYNNEI. CDR3 residues: CASNPDVSYEQYF. The CDR3 nucleotides are TGTGCCAGCAACCCGGACGTCTCCTACGAGCAGTACTTC.

This chain joins TRBV9 and TRBJ2-3, with 7 bases lining up with TRBD2. Germline assignment: CDR1 SGDLS and CDR2 YYNGEE. V lost 6 bases to trimming and J lost 6 bases; unmatched junction nucleotides: 10. This CDR3 contains 14 residues. The CDR3: CASTRAGWGDTQYF. In nucleotides, the CDR3 is TGTGCCAGCACTCGAGCGGGGTGGGGGGATACGCAGTATTTT.

The rearrangement uses TRBV4-2 and TRBJ2-7; the D is unclear. This CDR3 comprises 10 residues. Germline V lookup: CDR1 LGHNA, CDR2 YNFKEQ. In DNA form, the CDR3 reads TGTCCGTGGTGGGACTACGAGCAGTACTTC. Its protein is CPWWDYEQYF.